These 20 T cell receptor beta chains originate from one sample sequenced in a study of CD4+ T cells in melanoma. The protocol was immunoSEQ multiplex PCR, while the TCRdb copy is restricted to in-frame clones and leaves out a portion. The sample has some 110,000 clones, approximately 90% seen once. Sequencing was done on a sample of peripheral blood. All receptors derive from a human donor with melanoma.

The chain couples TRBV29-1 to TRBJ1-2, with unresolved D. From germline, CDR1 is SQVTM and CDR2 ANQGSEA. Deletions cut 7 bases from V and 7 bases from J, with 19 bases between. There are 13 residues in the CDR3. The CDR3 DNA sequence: TGCAGCGCCTACGGGTTTGGGTGGGCTGGCTACACCTTC. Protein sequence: CSAYGFGWAGYTF. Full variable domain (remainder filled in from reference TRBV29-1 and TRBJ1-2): SAVISQKPSRDICQRGTSLTIQCQVDSQVTMMFWYRQQPGQSLTLIATANQGSEATYESGFVIDKFPISRPNLTFSTLTVSNMSPEDSSIYLCSAYGFGWAGYTFGSGTRLTVV.

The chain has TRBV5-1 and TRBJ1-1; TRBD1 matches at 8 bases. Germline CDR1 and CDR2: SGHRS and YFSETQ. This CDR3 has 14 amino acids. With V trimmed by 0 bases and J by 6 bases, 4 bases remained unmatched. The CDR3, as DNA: TGCGCCAGCAGCTTGGGACAGGGGAGGGCTGAAGCTTTCTTT. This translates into CASSLGQGRAEAFF.

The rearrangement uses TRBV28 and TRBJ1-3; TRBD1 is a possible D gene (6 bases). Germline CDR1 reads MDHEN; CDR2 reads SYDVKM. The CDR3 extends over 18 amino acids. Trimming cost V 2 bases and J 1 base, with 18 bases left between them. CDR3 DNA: TGTGCCAGCAGTTTAAGGGCTACAGGGATACTGTCTGGAAACACCATATATTTT. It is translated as CASSLRATGILSGNTIYF.

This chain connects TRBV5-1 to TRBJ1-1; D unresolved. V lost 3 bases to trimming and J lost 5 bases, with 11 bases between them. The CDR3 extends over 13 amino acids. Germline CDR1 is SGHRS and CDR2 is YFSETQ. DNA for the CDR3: TGCGCCAGCAGCTACCTGGAAAAAACTGAAGCTTTCTTT. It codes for CASSYLEKTEAFF.

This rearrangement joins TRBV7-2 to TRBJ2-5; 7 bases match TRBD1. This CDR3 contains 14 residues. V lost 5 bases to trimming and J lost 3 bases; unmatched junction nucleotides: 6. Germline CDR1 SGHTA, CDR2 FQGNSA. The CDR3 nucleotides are TGTGCCAGCAGCCCCGGGACAGTCAAAGAGACCCAGTACTTC. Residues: CASSPGTVKETQYF. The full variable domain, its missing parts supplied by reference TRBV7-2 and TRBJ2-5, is GAGVSQSPSNKVTEKGKDVELRCDPISGHTALYWYRQSLGQGLEFLIYFQGNSAPDKSGLPSDRFSAERTGGSVSTLTIQRTQQEDSAVYLCASSPGTVKETQYFGPGTRLLVL.

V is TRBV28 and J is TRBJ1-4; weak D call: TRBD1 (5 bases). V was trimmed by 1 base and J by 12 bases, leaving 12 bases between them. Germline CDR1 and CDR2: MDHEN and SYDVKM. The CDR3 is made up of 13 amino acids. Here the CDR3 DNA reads TGTGCCAGCAGTTTATCCGGTGGGGCGGAACTGTTTTTT. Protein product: CASSLSGGAELFF.

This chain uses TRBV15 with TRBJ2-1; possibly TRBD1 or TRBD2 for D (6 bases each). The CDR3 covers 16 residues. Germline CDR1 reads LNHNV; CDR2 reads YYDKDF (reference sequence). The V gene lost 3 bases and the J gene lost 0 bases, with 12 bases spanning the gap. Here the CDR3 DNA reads TGTGCCACCAGCAGGAGGGGGGTTACCTCCTACAATGAGCAGTTCTTC. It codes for CATSRRGVTSYNEQFF. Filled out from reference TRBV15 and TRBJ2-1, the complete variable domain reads DAMVIQNPRYQVTQFGKPVTLSCSQTLNHNVMYWYQQKSSQAPKLLFHYYDKDFNNEADTPDNFQSRRPNTSFCFLDIRSPGLGDTAMYLCATSRRGVTSYNEQFFGPGTRLTVL.

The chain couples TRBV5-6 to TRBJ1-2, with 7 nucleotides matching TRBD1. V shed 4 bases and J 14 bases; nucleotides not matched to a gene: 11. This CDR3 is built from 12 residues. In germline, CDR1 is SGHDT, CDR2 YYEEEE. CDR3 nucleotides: TGTGCCAGCAGCCACGGGACAGTCTTAGGGACCTTC. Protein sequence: CASSHGTVLGTF.

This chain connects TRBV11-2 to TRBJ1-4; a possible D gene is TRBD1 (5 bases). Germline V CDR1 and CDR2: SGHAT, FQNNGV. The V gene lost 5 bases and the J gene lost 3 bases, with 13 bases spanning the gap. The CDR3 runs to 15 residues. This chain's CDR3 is CASSTGRSANEKLFF. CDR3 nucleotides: TGTGCCAGCAGCACAGGCCGATCAGCTAATGAAAAACTGTTTTTT.

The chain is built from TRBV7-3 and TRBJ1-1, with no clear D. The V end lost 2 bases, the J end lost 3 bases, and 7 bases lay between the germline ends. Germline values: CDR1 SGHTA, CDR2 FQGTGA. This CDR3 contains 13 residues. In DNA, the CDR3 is TGTGCCAGCAGCTTATCCACTGACACTGAAGCTTTCTTT. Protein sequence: CASSLSTDTEAFF.

The CDR3 sequence: CAIRVAGETDTQYF. DNA of the CDR3: TGTGCCATCCGTGTGGCGGGAGAGACAGATACGCAGTATTTT. V and J are TRBV28 and TRBJ2-3, with TRBD2 identical over 7 bases. Germline loops: CDR1 MDHEN, CDR2 SYDVKM. CDR3 length: 14 amino acids. V dropped 10 bases and J dropped 3; count of bases not matched to a gene: 10.

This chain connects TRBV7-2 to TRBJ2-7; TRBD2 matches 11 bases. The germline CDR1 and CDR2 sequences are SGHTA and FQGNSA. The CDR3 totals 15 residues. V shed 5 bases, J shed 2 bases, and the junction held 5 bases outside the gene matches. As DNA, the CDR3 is TGTGCCAGCAGCGGAGGGACTAGCGGAACCTACGAGCAGTACTTC. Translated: CASSGGTSGTYEQYF.

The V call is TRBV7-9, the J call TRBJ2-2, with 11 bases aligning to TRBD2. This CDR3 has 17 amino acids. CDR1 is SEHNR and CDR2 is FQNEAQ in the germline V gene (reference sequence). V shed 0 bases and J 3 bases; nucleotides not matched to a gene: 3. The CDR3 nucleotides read TGTGCCAGCAGCTTAGCTAGCGGGAGGGCCGACACCGGGGAGCTGTTTTTT. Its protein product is CASSLASGRADTGELFF.

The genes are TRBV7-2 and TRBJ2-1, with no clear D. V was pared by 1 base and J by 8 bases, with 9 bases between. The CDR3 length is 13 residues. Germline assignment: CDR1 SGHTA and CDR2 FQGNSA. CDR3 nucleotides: TGTGCCAGCAGCTTAGGGAGAGGCGATGAGCAGTTCTTC. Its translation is CASSLGRGDEQFF.

In DNA form, the CDR3 reads TGTGCCAGCAGCTTATCTAGGGGGGTGGGGAATGAAAAACTGTTTTTT. Translation: CASSLSRGVGNEKLFF. The genes are TRBV7-8 and TRBJ1-4; TRBD1 might be the D (6 bases). There are 16 residues in the CDR3. The germline V gene encodes CDR1 SGHVS and CDR2 FQNEAQ. V shed 2 bases and J shed 5 bases, with 15 bases lying between them.

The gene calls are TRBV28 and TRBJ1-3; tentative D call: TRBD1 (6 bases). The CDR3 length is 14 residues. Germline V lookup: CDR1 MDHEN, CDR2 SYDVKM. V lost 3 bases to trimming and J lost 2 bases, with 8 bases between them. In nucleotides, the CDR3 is TGTGCCAGCAGTTTGGGGGGCGCTGGAAACACCATATATTTT. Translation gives CASSLGGAGNTIYF.

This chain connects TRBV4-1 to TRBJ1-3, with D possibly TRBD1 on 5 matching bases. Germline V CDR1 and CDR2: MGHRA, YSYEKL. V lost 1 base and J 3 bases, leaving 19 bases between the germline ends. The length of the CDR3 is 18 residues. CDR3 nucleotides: TGCGCCAGCAGCCAAGTATTTTATAAGGGGCGAGATGGAAACACCATATATTTT. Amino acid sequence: CASSQVFYKGRDGNTIYF.

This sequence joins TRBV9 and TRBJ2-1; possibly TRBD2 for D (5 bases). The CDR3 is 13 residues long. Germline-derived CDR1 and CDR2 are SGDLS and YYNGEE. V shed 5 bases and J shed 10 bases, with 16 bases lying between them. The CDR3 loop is CASSHGLAQEQFF. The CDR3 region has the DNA TGTGCCAGCAGTCACGGGCTAGCACAGGAGCAGTTCTTC.

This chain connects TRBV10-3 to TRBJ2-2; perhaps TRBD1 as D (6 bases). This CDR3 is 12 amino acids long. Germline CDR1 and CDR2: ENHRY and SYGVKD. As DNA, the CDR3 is TGTGCAACCAGGGGTGACACCGGGGAGCTGTTTTTT. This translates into CATRGDTGELFF.

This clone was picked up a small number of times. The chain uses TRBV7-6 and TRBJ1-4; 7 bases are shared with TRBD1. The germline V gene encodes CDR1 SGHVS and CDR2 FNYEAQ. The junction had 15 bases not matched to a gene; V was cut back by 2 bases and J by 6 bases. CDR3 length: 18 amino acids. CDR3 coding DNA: TGTGCCAGCAGCTTAAGGACTCCTTCTGGAGGGGGCGATGAAAAACTGTTTTTT. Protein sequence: CASSLRTPSGGGDEKLFF. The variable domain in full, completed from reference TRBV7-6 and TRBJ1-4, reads GAGVSQSPRYKVTKRGQDVALRCDPISGHVSLYWYRQALGQGPEFLTYFNYEAQQDKSGLPNDRFSAERPEGSISTLTIQRTEQRDSAMYRCASSLRTPSGGGDEKLFFGSGTQLSVL.